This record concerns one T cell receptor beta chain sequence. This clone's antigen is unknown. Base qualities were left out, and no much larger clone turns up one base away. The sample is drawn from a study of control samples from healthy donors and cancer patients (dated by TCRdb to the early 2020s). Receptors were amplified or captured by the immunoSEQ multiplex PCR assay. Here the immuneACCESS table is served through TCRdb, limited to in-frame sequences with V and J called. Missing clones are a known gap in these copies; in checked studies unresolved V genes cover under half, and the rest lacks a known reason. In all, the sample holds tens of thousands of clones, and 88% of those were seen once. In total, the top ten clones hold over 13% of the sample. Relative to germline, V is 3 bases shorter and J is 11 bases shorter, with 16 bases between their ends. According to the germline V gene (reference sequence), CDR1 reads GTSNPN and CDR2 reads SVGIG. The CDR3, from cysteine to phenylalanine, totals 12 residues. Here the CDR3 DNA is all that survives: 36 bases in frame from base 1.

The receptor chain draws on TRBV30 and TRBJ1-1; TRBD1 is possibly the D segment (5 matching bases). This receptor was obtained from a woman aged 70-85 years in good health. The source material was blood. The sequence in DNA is TGTGCCTGGAGCCCCCTGGAAGGGGTGGCTTTCTTT. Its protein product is CAWSPLEGVAFF.